This TCR beta chain was captured by sequencing in a study of blood T cell repertoires in COVID-19. How the authors handled the data: From reference gene primer amplification, estimates of nucleated cell counts were derived. Using immunoSEQ multiplex PCR, the repertoire was profiled, and TCRdb retains in-frame clones only, with some absent. For V, J and clone size, that table is used; D and trimming come from the DNA. Here the sample spans 55,000 to 65,000 clones, 91% being singletons. The CDR3 spans 16 residues. V lost 4 bases to trimming and J lost 1 base, with 15 bases between them. Germline V CDR1 and CDR2: SGHRS, YFSETQ.

This clonotype originated in a human donor in a cohort sampled during active COVID-19. The specimen was peripheral blood. This chain uses TRBV5-1 with TRBJ1-5; D is unresolved. CDR3 residues: CASSLGPTRSNQPQHF. Here the CDR3 DNA reads TGCGCCAGCAGCCTAGGACCGACTAGGAGCAATCAGCCCCAGCATTTT.